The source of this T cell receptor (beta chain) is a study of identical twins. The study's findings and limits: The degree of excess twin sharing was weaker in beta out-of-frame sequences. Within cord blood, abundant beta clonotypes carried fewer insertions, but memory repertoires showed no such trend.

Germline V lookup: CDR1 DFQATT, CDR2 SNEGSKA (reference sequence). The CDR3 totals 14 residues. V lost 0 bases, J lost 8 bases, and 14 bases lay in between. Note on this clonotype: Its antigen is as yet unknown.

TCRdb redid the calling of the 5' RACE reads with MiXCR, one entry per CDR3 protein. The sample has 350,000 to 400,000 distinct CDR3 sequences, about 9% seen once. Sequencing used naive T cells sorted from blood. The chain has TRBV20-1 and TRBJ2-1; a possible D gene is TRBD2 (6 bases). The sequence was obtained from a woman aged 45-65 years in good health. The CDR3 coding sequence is TGCAGTGCTAGAGATCCCCGCAGGGACTATGAGCAGTTCTTC. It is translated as CSARDPRRDYEQFF.